This T cell receptor beta chain is from a study of technical replicates of blood from a handful of donors. Sequencing used immunoSEQ multiplex PCR; TCRdb keeps in-frame clones, though not all of them. This table holds 65,000 to 85,000 clones, around nine tenths found once. V gave up 2 bases and J gave up 4 bases, with 12 bases separating them. In germline, CDR1 is SGHRS, CDR2 YFSETQ. The CDR3 is 14 residues long. The receptor's source is a human donor in good health. The chain employs TRBV5-1 and TRBJ1-2, with D perhaps TRBD1 (5 bases). The sequencing sample was made of T cells isolated from PBMCs. This CDR3 reads CASSFETAFYGYTF. The DNA for the CDR3 is TGCGCCAGCAGCTTCGAGACAGCCTTCTATGGCTACACCTTC.